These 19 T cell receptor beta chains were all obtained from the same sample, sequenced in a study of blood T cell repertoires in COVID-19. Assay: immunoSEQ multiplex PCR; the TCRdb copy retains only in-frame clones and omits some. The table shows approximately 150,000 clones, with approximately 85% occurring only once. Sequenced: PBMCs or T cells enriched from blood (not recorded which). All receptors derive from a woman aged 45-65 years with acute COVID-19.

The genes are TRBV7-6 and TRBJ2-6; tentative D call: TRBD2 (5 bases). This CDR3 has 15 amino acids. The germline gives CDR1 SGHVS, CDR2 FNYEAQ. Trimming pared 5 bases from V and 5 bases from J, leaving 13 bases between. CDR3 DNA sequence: TGTGCCAGCAGCCCTCAGGAGGCCTGGGCCAACGTCCTGACTTTC. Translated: CASSPQEAWANVLTF.

The CDR3 loop is CASSRPGTGAGEQYF. The DNA for the CDR3 is TGTGCCAGCAGCCGCCCCGGGACAGGGGCAGGTGAGCAGTACTTC. V and J are TRBV5-5 and TRBJ2-7, with TRBD1 matching over 10 bases. After removal of 4 bases from V and 7 bases from J, the junction contained 11 bases not matched to a gene. The CDR3 extends over 15 amino acids. Germline loops: CDR1 SGHKS, CDR2 YYEKEE (reference sequence).

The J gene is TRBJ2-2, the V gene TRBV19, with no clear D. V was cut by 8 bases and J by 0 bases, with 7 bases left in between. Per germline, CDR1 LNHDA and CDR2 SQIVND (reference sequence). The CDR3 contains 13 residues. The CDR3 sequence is CASGTANTGELFF. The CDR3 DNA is TGTGCCAGTGGTACAGCGAACACCGGGGAGCTGTTTTTT.

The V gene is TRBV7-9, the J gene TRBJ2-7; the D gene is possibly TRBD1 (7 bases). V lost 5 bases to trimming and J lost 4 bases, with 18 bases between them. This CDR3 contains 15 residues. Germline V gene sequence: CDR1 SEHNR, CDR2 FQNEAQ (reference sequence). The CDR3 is CASSQGVAEGYEQYF. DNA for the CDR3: TGTGCCAGCAGCCAGGGGGTAGCGGAAGGTTACGAGCAGTACTTC. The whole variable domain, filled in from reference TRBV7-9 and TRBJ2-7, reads DTGVSQNPRHKITKRGQNVTFRCDPISEHNRLYWYRQTLGQGPEFLTYFQNEAQLEKSRLLSDRFSAERPKGSFSTLEIQRTEQGDSAMYLCASSQGVAEGYEQYFGPGTRLTVT.

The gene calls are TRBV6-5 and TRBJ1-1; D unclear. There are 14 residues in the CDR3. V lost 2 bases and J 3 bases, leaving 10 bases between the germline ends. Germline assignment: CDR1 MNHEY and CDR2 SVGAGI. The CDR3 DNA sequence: TGTGCCAGCAGTTACACGGGGAGGGACACTGAAGCTTTCTTT. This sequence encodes CASSYTGRDTEAFF.

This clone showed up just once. CDR3 nucleotide sequence: TGCGCCAGCAGCACGGGACAGGGCAGCTATGGCTACACCTTC. Protein sequence: CASSTGQGSYGYTF. The chain is built from TRBV5-1 and TRBJ1-2; 9 bases are shared with TRBD1. This CDR3 is built from 14 residues. Germline loops: CDR1 SGHRS, CDR2 YFSETQ. V gave up 4 bases and J gave up 4 bases; unmatched junction bases: 5.

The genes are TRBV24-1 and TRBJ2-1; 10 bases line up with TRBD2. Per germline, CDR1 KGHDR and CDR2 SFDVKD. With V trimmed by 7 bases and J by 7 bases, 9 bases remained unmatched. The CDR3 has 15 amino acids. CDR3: CATSQREGLINEQFF. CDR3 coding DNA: TGTGCCACCAGCCAGCGGGAGGGCCTTATTAATGAGCAGTTCTTC.

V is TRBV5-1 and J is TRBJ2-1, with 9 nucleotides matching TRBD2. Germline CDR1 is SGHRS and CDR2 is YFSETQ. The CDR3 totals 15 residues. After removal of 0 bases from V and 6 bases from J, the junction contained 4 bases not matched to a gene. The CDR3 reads CASSLVSGSGNEQFF. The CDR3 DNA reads TGCGCCAGCAGCTTGGTTAGCGGGAGTGGCAATGAGCAGTTCTTC.

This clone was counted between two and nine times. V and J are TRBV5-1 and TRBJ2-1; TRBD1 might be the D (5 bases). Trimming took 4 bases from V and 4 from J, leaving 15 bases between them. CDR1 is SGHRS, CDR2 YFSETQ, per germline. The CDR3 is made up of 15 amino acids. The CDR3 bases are TGCGCCAGCAGCCCCCGGCAGGGTGGGTACAATGAGCAGTTCTTC. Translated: CASSPRQGGYNEQFF. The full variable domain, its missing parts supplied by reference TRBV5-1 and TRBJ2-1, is KAGVTQTPRYLIKTRGQQVTLSCSPISGHRSVSWYQQTPGQGLQFLFEYFSETQRNKGNFPGRFSGRQFSNSRSEMNVSTLELGDSALYLCASSPRQGGYNEQFFGPGTRLTVL.

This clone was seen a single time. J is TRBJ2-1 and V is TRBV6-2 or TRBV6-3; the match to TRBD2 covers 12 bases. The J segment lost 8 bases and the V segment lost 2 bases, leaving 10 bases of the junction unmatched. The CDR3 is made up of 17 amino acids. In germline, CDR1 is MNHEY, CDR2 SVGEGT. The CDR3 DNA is TGTGCCAGCAGTTACGAGCCTAGCGGGAGGGCTTTGTATGAGCAGTTCTTC. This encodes CASSYEPSGRALYEQFF.

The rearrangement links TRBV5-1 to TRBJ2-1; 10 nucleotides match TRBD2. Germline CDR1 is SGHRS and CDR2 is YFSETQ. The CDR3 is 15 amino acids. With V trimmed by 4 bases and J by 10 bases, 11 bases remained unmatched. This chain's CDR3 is CASSPSSLAGEEQFF. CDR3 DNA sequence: TGCGCCAGCAGCCCCTCCTCGCTAGCGGGAGAGGAGCAGTTCTTC.

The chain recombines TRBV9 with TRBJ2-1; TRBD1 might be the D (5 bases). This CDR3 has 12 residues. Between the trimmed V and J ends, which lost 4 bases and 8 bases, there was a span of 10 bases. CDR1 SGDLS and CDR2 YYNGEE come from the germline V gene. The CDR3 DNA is TGTGCCAGCAGCCGATTAGGGGATGAGCAGTTCTTC. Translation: CASSRLGDEQFF.

The CDR3 DNA reads as TGTGCCAGCAACCCGCCAGGGAAAAGGGAGCAGTACTTC. Its protein is CASNPPGKREQYF. This sequence joins TRBV2 and TRBJ2-7; possible D gene TRBD1, 5 bases. The germline V and J ends were trimmed by 7 bases and 7 bases, with 17 bases remaining between them. The CDR3 length is 13 residues. Germline CDR1 and CDR2: SNHLY and FYNNEI.

CDR3 sequence reads: CASRARVETEAFF. Written as DNA, the CDR3 is TGTGCCAGCAGAGCCAGGGTCGAGACTGAAGCTTTCTTT. The V and J genes are TRBV6-4 and TRBJ1-1; perhaps TRBD1 as D (5 bases). This CDR3 spans 13 amino acids. The germline CDR1 and CDR2 sequences are MRHNA and SNTAGT. The V end was cut by 6 bases, the J end by 5 bases, with 13 bases between.

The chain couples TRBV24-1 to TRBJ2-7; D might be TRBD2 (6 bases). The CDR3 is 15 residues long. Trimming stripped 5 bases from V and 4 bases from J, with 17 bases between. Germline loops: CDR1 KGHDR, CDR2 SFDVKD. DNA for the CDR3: TGTGCCACCAGTGGGGGCGGGGTTGGTACGTACGAGCAGTACTTC. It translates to CATSGGGVGTYEQYF.

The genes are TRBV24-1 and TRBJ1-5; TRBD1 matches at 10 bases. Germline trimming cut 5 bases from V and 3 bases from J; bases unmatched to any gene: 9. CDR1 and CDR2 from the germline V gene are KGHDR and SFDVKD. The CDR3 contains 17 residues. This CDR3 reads CATSATPGQGNNQPQHF. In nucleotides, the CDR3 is TGTGCCACCAGTGCCACGCCGGGACAGGGGAACAATCAGCCCCAGCATTTT.

In DNA, the CDR3 is TGTGCCAGCAGCCCGGCCCAGGGACTCTATGGCTACACCTTC. Translation gives CASSPAQGLYGYTF. The V gene is TRBV5-4, the J gene TRBJ1-2, with D perhaps matching TRBD1 (5 bases). This CDR3 contains 14 residues. The germline CDR1 and CDR2 sequences are SGHNT and YYREEE (reference sequence). Trimming took 4 bases from V and 4 from J, leaving 14 bases between them.

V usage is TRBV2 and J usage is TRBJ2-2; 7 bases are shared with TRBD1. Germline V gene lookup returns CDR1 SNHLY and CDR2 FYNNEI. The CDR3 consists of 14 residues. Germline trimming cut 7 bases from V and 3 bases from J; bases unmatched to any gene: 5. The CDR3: CASNVQGHTGELFF. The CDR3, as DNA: TGTGCCAGCAACGTACAGGGGCACACCGGGGAGCTGTTTTTT.

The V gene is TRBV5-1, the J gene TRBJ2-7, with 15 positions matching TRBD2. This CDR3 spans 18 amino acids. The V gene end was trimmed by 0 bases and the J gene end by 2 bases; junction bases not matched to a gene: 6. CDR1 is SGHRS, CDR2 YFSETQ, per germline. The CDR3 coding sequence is TGCGCCAGCAGCTTGGCGGGACTAGCGGGAGGCCCCACCTACGAGCAGTACTTC. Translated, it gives CASSLAGLAGGPTYEQYF. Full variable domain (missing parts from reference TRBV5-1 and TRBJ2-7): KAGVTQTPRYLIKTRGQQVTLSCSPISGHRSVSWYQQTPGQGLQFLFEYFSETQRNKGNFPGRFSGRQFSNSRSEMNVSTLELGDSALYLCASSLAGLAGGPTYEQYFGPGTRLTVT.